Sequencing of this TCR beta chain was carried out in a study of T cells after yellow fever vaccination. Turning to the study itself: Each low-cell-number fraction was prepared by means of SMART-Seq v4 Ultra Low Input. The study, taken as a whole, reports: In post-booster samples, most primary-vaccination clones reappeared (about 96% CD4, about 90% CD8). Abundant clonotypes (contaminants from the bulk population) could be present in FACS-sorted repertoires.

Comment on this clonotype: Its antigen is unidentified.

A universal primer site and UMIs were added as TCR cDNA was made by 5'RACE template switching. Using its own MiXCR run on the 5' RACE reads, TCRdb lists one record per CDR3 protein. The table includes 350,000 or so distinct CDR3 sequences, about 7.8% detected once. The germline gives CDR1 KGHDR, CDR2 SFDVKD. V lost 9 bases to trimming and J lost 0 bases; unmatched junction nucleotides: 5. This CDR3 has 15 amino acids. The clonotype originates from a man aged 18 to 29 who received the YFV17D yellow fever vaccine. Sequenced material: PBMCs, taken about 49 days after the first yellow fever vaccination. The rearrangement links TRBV24-1 to TRBJ2-1; 9 bases are a match to TRBD2. For the CDR3, the DNA is TGTGCCACCGGATTTAGCGGGGGCTCCTACAATGAGCAGTTCTTC. Protein product: CATGFSGGSYNEQFF.